This record looks at one T cell receptor beta chain sequence and its context. Its specificity is unknown. CDR1 is MNHEY, CDR2 SMNVEV, per germline (reference sequence). The CDR3 covers 14 residues. J was trimmed by 1 base and V by 10 bases; bases with no gene match: 6. Primers: 60 Vbeta forward and 13 Jbeta reverse. Some clones are missing from TCRdb's copy, which holds only in-frame ones; the method was immunoSEQ multiplex PCR. The ten top clones account for 4%, within a sample of 40,000 or so clones. This sample was included in a study of cytomegalovirus exposure and HLA in healthy donors. The overall study: HLA-typed donors were the source of 80 million to 90 million unique TCRs, which an early data release held. General observations from the study: Only CMV serostatus was available as immune exposure information.

Sequencing input: PBMCs. The receptor comes from a male donor in good health and CMV-seronegative. The chain carries TRBV27 and TRBJ2-7; TRBD1 matches 11 bases. The CDR3: CATQDRGRSYEQYF. The CDR3 bases are TGTGCCACCCAGGACAGGGGGCGATCCTACGAGCAGTACTTC.